This TCR beta chain is from a study of Ad26.COV2.S vaccination and SARS-CoV-2 variants. Germline-derived CDR1 and CDR2 are MGHDK and SYGVNS. J lost 3 bases, V lost 1 base, and 6 bases had no gene match. The CDR3 contains 15 residues. This clone occurred once. The antigen remains undetermined. Study results and caveats: TCR breadth and depth analyses may have underestimated total T cell responses.

Treatment denoted: 15 to 20 received Ad26.COV2.S at low or high dose, single or two shots; five or six received placebo; per-sample allocation not given. The samples were gathered on day 63 after the first injection of vaccine or placebo. Some clones are missing from TCRdb's copy, which holds only in-frame ones; the method was immunoSEQ multiplex PCR. The data show 300,000 to 450,000 clones, with around 84% seen just once and less than 4% held by the top ten. The sequence derives from a person aged 18 to 59 who received the Ad26.COV2.S COVID-19 vaccine or a placebo. V and J are TRBV25-1 and TRBJ2-7, with 7 bases fitting TRBD2. Source: peripheral blood, taken in a trial of Ad26.COV2.S vaccine versus placebo. This CDR3 is CASSEWGRGRYEQYF. In DNA, the CDR3 is TGTGCCAGCAGTGAATGGGGGAGGGGACGCTACGAGCAGTACTTC.